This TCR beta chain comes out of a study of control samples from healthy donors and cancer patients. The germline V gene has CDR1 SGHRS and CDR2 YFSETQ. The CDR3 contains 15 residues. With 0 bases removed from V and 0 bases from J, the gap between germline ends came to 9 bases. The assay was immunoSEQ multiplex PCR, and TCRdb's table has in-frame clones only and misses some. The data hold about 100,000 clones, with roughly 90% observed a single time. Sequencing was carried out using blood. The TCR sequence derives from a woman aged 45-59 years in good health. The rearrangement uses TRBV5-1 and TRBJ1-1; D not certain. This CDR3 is CASSLAAGMNTEAFF. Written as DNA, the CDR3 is TGCGCCAGCAGCTTGGCCGCGGGGATGAACACTGAAGCTTTCTTT.